This TCR beta chain originates from a study of cytomegalovirus exposure and HLA in healthy donors. Details on this clone: Other nucleotide sequences in the sample specify the same CDR3.

The data were produced by immunoSEQ multiplex PCR, yet TCRdb's version contains in-frame clones alone and is incomplete. The sample contains 150,000 to 200,000 clones, 70% to 90% of which appear only once. CDR3 size: 13 residues. Trimming pared 2 bases from V and 1 base from J, leaving 5 bases between. The germline V gene encodes CDR1 KGHSH and CDR2 LQKENI. Sequencing input: PBMCs. This rearrangement joins TRBV18 to TRBJ1-1; D is unresolved. The TCR comes from a woman aged 18-30 years in good health and CMV-seronegative. The CDR3 DNA reads TGTGCCAGCTCACCATCCCAGAACACTGAAGCTTTCTTT. It translates to CASSPSQNTEAFF.